This TCR beta chain was recovered during a study of T cells in tumors after PD-1 blockade. Study-wide results and limits: Some novel exhausted tumor clones appeared in pre-treatment blood, suggesting peripheral recruitment.

The germline V and J ends were trimmed by 1 base and 3 bases, with 12 bases remaining between them. The V gene's germline CDR1 is SEHNR and CDR2 FQNEAQ (reference sequence). This CDR3 has 15 residues. This clone was detected only once. As yet, its antigen is unknown. The table came from immunoSEQ multiplex PCR; TCRdb's copy has only in-frame clones and leaves some out. The data show 2,500 or so clones, roughly two thirds seen once. The chain couples TRBV7-9 to TRBJ1-1, with D possibly TRBD1 on 5 matching bases. The sequences come from tumor tissue, collected after anti-PD-1 treatment. This TCR derives from a human donor with basal cell carcinoma. The CDR3 coding sequence is TGTGCCAGCAGCTTAGGCCGAGTGGGGCACACTGAAGCTTTCTTT. Translating gives CASSLGRVGHTEAFF.